These 16 T cell receptor beta chains originate from one sample sequenced in a study of OX40 agonist ivuxolimab in advanced cancers. The table came from immunoSEQ multiplex PCR; TCRdb's copy has only in-frame clones and leaves some out. This sample carries 62,000 or so clones, around four fifths of them seen once, and the ten largest clones take around 10%. The specimen comprised CD4+ or CD8+ T cells sorted from blood, sampled in a trial of the OX40 agonist ivuxolimab. These TCRs come from an adult with an advanced solid tumor such as melanoma, head and neck, liver or kidney cancer.

The rearrangement joins TRBV6-6 to TRBJ1-5; D not resolved. This CDR3 is 13 amino acids long. The germline V and J ends were trimmed by 7 bases and 0 bases, with 7 bases remaining between them. Germline V gives CDR1 MNHNY, CDR2 SVGAGI (reference sequence). CDR3 region: CASTKVSNQPQHF. CDR3 nucleotide sequence: TGTGCCAGCACCAAGGTTAGCAATCAGCCCCAGCATTTT.

The rearrangement joins TRBV6-6 to TRBJ2-3; 9 bases are shared with TRBD1. With V trimmed by 2 bases and J by 2 bases, 5 bases remained unmatched. CDR3 length: 16 residues. Germline CDR1 is MNHNY and CDR2 is SVGAGI (reference sequence). The CDR3 reads CASSYGQGRFTDTQYF. In DNA, the CDR3 is TGTGCCAGCAGTTACGGACAGGGGCGGTTCACAGATACGCAGTATTTT.

The rearrangement links TRBV4-2 to TRBJ1-1; D may be TRBD1 (5 bases). V lost 2 bases and J lost 2, with 24 bases in between. CDR3 length: 19 residues. CDR1 is LGHNA and CDR2 is YNFKEQ in the germline V gene. The CDR3 loop is CASSQSIYVRASYNTEAFF. Written as DNA, the CDR3 is TGTGCCAGCAGCCAATCGATATACGTCAGGGCCAGCTATAACACTGAAGCTTTCTTT.

In the case of this clone: This specimen includes other DNA sequences encoding the same CDR3. This chain connects TRBV5-1 to TRBJ2-3, with D uncertain. The V gene's germline CDR1 is SGHRS and CDR2 YFSETQ. The CDR3 consists of 14 residues. Between the trimmed V and J ends, which lost 2 bases and 1 base, there was a span of 8 bases. The CDR3 DNA is TGCGCCAGCAGCTTAGCTTCGGGCACAGATACGCAGTATTTT. This codes for CASSLASGTDTQYF.

A word on this clone: The same CDR3 arises from other DNA sequences in this sample as well. The V call is TRBV7-9, the J call TRBJ1-2, with 7 positions matching TRBD1. This CDR3 spans 14 amino acids. Per the germline V gene, CDR1 is SEHNR and CDR2 is FQNEAQ (reference sequence). With 1 base clipped from V and 7 bases from J, the junction kept 6 bases outside the gene matches. CDR3 amino acids: CASSLESAGGGYTF. The CDR3 DNA reads as TGTGCCAGCAGCTTAGAGTCGGCAGGGGGTGGCTACACCTTC.

J is TRBJ2-1 and V is TRBV27; 9 bases fit TRBD1. Germline V gene data show CDR1 as MNHEY and CDR2 as SMNVEV (reference sequence). This CDR3 contains 15 residues. With 5 bases clipped from V and 4 bases from J, the junction kept 6 bases outside the gene matches. Written as DNA, the CDR3 is TGTGCCAGCAGTCCACGGACAGGGGTGTACAATGAGCAGTTCTTC. This sequence encodes CASSPRTGVYNEQFF.

This sequence joins TRBV5-8 and TRBJ2-7; 7 nucleotides line up with TRBD1. Germline trimming cut 9 bases from V and 2 bases from J; bases unmatched to any gene: 11. The CDR3 is 14 amino acids. The germline V gene encodes CDR1 SGHTS and CDR2 YDEGEE. The CDR3, as DNA: TGTGCCACCACTCCGGGACAGTATACCTACGAGCAGTACTTC. It is translated as CATTPGQYTYEQYF.

This clone was detected once. V and J are TRBV19 and TRBJ2-7; D is uncertain. V lost 6 bases, J lost 0 bases, and 12 bases lay in between. Per the germline V gene, CDR1 is LNHDA and CDR2 is SQIVND (reference sequence). The CDR3 is made up of 14 amino acids. This CDR3 reads CASSSVGISYEQYF. The CDR3 coding sequence is TGTGCCAGTAGCTCCGTGGGCATCTCCTACGAGCAGTACTTC.

The chain recombines TRBV5-1 with TRBJ2-1; 10 bases agree with TRBD1. Germline values: CDR1 SGHRS, CDR2 YFSETQ. Losses at the gene ends were 4 bases for V and 9 bases for J; bases not matched to a gene: 7. The CDR3 extends over 14 amino acids. In nucleotides, the CDR3 is TGCGCCAGCAGCCCAGGGACAGGGGAGGGTGAGCAGTTCTTC. Translation gives CASSPGTGEGEQFF.

The chain carries TRBV11-2 and TRBJ2-1; TRBD1 is a possible D gene (5 bases). The CDR3 is made up of 15 amino acids. V lost 5 bases to trimming and J lost 0 bases, with 11 bases between them. Germline-derived CDR1 and CDR2 are SGHAT and FQNNGV. In DNA, the CDR3 is TGTGCCAGCAGCCTGACAGATAGCTCCTACAATGAGCAGTTCTTC. Translated, it gives CASSLTDSSYNEQFF.

This clone was counted a single time. The chain carries TRBV9 and TRBJ2-5, with TRBD2 identical over 7 bases. V lost 1 base, J lost 3 bases, and 3 bases stayed unmatched. CDR1 and CDR2 from the germline V gene are SGDLS and YYNGEE. This CDR3 has 14 residues. The CDR3: CASSVRGGEETQYF. In DNA, the CDR3 is TGTGCCAGCAGCGTAAGGGGAGGGGAAGAGACCCAGTACTTC.

This clone was seen a handful of times. The chain is built from TRBV30 and TRBJ1-4, with no clear D. V shed 3 bases and J shed 2 bases, with 10 bases lying between them. CDR3 size: 14 residues. Germline lookup yields CDR1 GTSNPN and CDR2 SVGIG (reference sequence). In nucleotides, the CDR3 is TGTGCCTGGAGGATTCGTGGCACTAATGAAAAACTGTTTTTT. As protein: CAWRIRGTNEKLFF. The full variable domain, its missing parts supplied by reference TRBV30 and TRBJ1-4, is SQTIHQWPATLVQPVGSPLSLECTVEGTSNPNLYWYRQAAGRGLQLLFYSVGIGQISSEVPQNLSASRPQDRQFILSSKKLLLSDSGFYLCAWRIRGTNEKLFFGSGTQLSVL.

CDR3 nucleotide sequence: TGCGCCAGCAGTTGGGGGACAGGTGGTCTGAGCAGAGAGACCCAGTACTTC. Translating it yields CASSWGTGGLSRETQYF. This chain connects TRBV5-1 to TRBJ2-5; TRBD1 agrees at 8 bases. Trimming at V came to 5 bases and at J to 4 bases, leaving 16 bases not matched to a gene. The length of the CDR3 is 17 residues. Germline V gene sequence: CDR1 SGHRS, CDR2 YFSETQ. The whole variable domain, remainder taken from reference TRBV5-1 and TRBJ2-5, is KAGVTQTPRYLIKTRGQQVTLSCSPISGHRSVSWYQQTPGQGLQFLFEYFSETQRNKGNFPGRFSGRQFSNSRSEMNVSTLELGDSALYLCASSWGTGGLSRETQYFGPGTRLLVL.

This clone appeared once. The chain joins TRBV7-9 to TRBJ2-5; no firm D call. V was pared by 1 base and J by 4 bases, with 7 bases between. The germline V gene has CDR1 SEHNR and CDR2 FQNEAQ (reference sequence). The CDR3 loop spans 13 amino acids. CDR3 bases: TGTGCCAGCAGCTTAGAAGGGATAGAGACCCAGTACTTC. It translates to CASSLEGIETQYF.

This clone was picked up one time. The gene calls are TRBV27 and TRBJ2-7; D uncertain. CDR1 MNHEY and CDR2 SMNVEV come from the germline V gene (reference sequence). Trimming took 8 bases from V and 0 from J, leaving 17 bases between them. The CDR3 length is 15 residues. The CDR3 loop is CASGTPSRSSYEQYF. CDR3 in DNA: TGTGCCAGCGGTACGCCCAGCAGGAGCTCCTACGAGCAGTACTTC.

J is TRBJ1-1 and V is TRBV10-3; 8 bases are a match to TRBD1. Germline V CDR1 and CDR2: ENHRY, SYGVKD. The V gene end was trimmed by 10 bases and the J gene end by 1 base; junction bases not matched to a gene: 2. The CDR3 loop spans 12 amino acids. DNA for the CDR3: TGTGCCACCGGACAGGGGAACACTGAAGCTTTCTTT. Protein: CATGQGNTEAFF.